Judged by frequency, the clone carrying this T cell receptor (beta chain) is medium-sized. Antigen unknown. Primers: 60 Vbeta forward and 13 Jbeta reverse. The protocol was immunoSEQ multiplex PCR, while the TCRdb copy is restricted to in-frame clones and leaves out a portion. This sample contains about 35,000 clones. This sample was taken from a study of cytomegalovirus exposure and HLA in healthy donors. The overall study: Early released data comprised around 80 million unique TCRs from HLA-typed donors.

Donors in the study were healthy people who gave bone marrow. At the time of sampling, donors were nominally healthy, though unrecorded immune exposures were likely. Germline-derived CDR1 and CDR2 are LNHDA and SQIVND (reference sequence). The ends lost 3 bases at V and 5 bases at J; junction bases unmatched: 3. The CDR3 runs to 15 residues. General study results and limits: The only immune exposure information that was available was CMV serostatus.

Sequences were obtained from PBMCs. V usage is TRBV19 and J usage is TRBJ2-1, with 11 nucleotides matching TRBD2. The TCR originated in a man aged 40-55 years in good health and CMV-seronegative. The CDR3 nucleotides read TGTGCCAGTAGTATCACTAGCGGGGGAGACAATGAGCAGTTCTTC. Protein: CASSITSGGDNEQFF.